The entry that follows covers one T cell receptor beta chain sequence. Its antigen remains unknown. The source of the sample is a study of CD8+ T cells in alopecia areata. The study, taken as a whole, reports: Persistence of many expanded lesional clones was seen in scalp and blood during tofacitinib.

Trimming removed 0 bases from V and 4 bases from J; junction bases left unmatched: 7. The CDR3 loop spans 17 amino acids. Germline CDR1 SNHLY, CDR2 FYNNEI. Extracted RNA was reverse transcribed, and the resulting cDNA served as sequencing template. Sequencing used immunoSEQ multiplex PCR; TCRdb keeps in-frame clones, though not all of them. The data contain over 95,000 clones, roughly 56% of them seen just once; the ten biggest clones take up approximately 3.6%. The sample's treatment: oral pan-JAK inhibitor, 5-10 mg twice daily. This chain links TRBV2 with TRBJ2-5; 11 positions agree with TRBD2. Sequencing was performed on CD4+ T cells sorted from blood, taken at week 24, from a patient treated with tofacitinib. The origin of this receptor is a human donor with alopecia areata. CDR3 amino acids: CASSEAIGLAGGETQYF. For the CDR3, the DNA is TGTGCCAGCAGTGAAGCGATAGGACTAGCGGGTGGAGAGACCCAGTACTTC.